The present entry profiles one T cell receptor beta chain with its context. This CDR3 region has 13 residues. Per germline, CDR1 ENHRY and CDR2 SYGVKD. Trimming shortened V by 4 bases and J by 7 bases, and 11 bases separated the two germline ends. The data stem from a study of blood T cell repertoires in COVID-19. For the study at large: Sites across the United States, Italy and Spain contributed samples from acute and convalescent COVID-19. Sources were T cells, B-cell-depleted T cells, or PBMCs; the material itself was cDNA or gDNA.

In the original workflow: Reference gene primer amplification gave nucleated cell count estimates. TCRdb's table, derived via immunoSEQ multiplex PCR, lists solely in-frame clones and lacks some. The V and J calls and clone size were taken over from that table, and D and trimming were inferred from the DNA. The data hold some 220,000 clones, with around 80% observed a single time. This chain links TRBV10-3 with TRBJ2-1, with TRBD1 as a possible D gene (5 bases). The sequence was obtained from a woman aged 80 or over with active or convalescent COVID-19. The sequenced sample consisted of peripheral blood. The CDR3 DNA sequence: TGTGCCATCAGTGGGGGCGATGCTAATGAGCAGTTCTTC. This sequence encodes CAISGGDANEQFF.